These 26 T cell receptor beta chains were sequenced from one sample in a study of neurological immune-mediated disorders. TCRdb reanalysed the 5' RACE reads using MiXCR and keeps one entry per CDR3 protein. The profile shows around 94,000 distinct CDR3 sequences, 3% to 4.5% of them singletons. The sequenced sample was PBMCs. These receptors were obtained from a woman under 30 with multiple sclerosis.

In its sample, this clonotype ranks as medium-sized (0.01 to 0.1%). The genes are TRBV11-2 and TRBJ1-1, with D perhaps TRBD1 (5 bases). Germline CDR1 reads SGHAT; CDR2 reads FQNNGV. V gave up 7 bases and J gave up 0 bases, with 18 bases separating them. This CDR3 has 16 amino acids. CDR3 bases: TGTGCCAGCACCCATCCTCGGGGGATCATGAACACTGAAGCTTTCTTT. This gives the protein CASTHPRGIMNTEAFF. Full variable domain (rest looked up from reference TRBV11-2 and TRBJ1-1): EAGVAQSPRYKIIEKRQSVAFWCNPISGHATLYWYQQILGQGPKLLIQFQNNGVVDDSQLPKDRFSAERLKGVDSTLKIQPAKLEDSAVYLCASTHPRGIMNTEAFFGQGTRLTVV.

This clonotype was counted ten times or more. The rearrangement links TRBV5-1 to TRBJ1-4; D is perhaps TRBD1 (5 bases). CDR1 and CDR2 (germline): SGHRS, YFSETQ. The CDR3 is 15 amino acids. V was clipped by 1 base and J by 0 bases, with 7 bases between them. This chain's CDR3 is CASSLQGATNEKLFF. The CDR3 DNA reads TGCGCCAGCAGCTTGCAGGGTGCAACTAATGAAAAACTGTTTTTT.

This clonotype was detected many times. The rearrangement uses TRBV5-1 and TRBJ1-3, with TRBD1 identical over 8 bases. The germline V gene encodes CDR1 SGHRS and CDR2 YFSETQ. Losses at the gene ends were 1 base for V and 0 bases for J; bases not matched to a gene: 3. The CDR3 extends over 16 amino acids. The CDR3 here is CASSLSGTGSGNTIYF. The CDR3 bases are TGCGCCAGCAGCTTGTCCGGGACAGGCTCTGGAAACACCATATATTTT.

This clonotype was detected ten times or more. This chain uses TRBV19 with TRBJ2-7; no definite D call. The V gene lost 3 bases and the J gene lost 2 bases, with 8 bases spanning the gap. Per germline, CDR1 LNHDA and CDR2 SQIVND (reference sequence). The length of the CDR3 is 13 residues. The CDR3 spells CASSMGFAYEQYF. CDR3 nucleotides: TGTGCCAGTAGTATGGGGTTTGCCTACGAGCAGTACTTC.

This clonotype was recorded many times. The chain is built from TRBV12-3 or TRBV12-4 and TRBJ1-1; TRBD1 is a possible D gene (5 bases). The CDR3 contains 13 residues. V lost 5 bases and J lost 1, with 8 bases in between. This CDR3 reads CASSKQENTEAFF. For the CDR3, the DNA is TGTGCCAGCAGTAAACAGGAGAACACTGAAGCTTTCTTT.

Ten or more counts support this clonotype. CDR3 region: CSAREDRGIDTQYF. The CDR3 nucleotides are TGCAGTGCTAGAGAGGACAGGGGGATAGATACGCAGTATTTT. The chain employs TRBV20-1 and TRBJ2-3; TRBD1 matches 10 bases. The CDR3 has 14 amino acids. CDR1 is DFQATT, CDR2 SNEGSKA, per germline (reference sequence). The ends lost 0 bases at V and 5 bases at J; junction bases unmatched: 2.

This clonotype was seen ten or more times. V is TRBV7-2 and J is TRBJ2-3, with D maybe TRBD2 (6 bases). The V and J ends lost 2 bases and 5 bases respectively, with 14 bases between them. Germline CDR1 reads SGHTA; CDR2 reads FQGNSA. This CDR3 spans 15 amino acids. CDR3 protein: CASSLTRETIDTQYF. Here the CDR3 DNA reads TGTGCCAGCAGCTTAACCCGGGAGACAATAGATACGCAGTATTTT.

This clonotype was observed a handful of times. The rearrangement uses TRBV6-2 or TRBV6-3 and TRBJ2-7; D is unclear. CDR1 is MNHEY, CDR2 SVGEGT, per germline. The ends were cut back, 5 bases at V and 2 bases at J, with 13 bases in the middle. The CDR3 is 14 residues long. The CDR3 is CASSRTDITYEQYF. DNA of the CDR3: TGTGCCAGCAGTAGAACCGACATTACCTACGAGCAGTACTTC.

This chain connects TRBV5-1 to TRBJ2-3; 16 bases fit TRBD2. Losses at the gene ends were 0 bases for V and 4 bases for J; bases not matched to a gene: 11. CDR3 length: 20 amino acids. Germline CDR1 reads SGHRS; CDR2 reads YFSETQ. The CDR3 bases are TGCGCCAGCAGCTTGGTAGTCCCGGGACTAGCGGGAGGGCCTTCAGATACGCAGTATTTT. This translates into CASSLVVPGLAGGPSDTQYF.

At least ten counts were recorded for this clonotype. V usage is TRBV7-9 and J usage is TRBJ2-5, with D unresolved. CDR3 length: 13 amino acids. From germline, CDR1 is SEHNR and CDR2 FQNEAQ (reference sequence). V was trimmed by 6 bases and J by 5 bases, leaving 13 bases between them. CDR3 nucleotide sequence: TGTGCCAGCAGATGGAGCTTTCAGGAGACCCAGTACTTC. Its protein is CASRWSFQETQYF.

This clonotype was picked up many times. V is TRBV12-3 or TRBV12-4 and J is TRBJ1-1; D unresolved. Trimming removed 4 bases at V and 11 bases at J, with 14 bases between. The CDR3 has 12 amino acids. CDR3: CASSSGIGGAFF. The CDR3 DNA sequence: TGTGCCAGCAGTTCCGGTATTGGAGGGGCTTTCTTT.

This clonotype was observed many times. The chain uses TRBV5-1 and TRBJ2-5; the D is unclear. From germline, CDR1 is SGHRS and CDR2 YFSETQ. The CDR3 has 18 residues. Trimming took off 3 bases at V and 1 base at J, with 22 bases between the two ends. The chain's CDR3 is CASSSEPFFGRIQETQYF. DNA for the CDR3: TGCGCCAGCAGCTCCGAGCCCTTCTTCGGCAGAATCCAAGAGACCCAGTACTTC.

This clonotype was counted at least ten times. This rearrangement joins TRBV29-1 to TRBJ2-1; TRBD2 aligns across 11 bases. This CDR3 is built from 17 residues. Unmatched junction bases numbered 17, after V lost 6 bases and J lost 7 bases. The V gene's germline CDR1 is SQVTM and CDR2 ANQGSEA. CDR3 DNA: TGCAGCGTCGGACAGGGACTAGCGGCTCCAGGAGGGAATGAGCAGTTCTTC. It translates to CSVGQGLAAPGGNEQFF.

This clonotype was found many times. The CDR3 DNA reads as TGTGCCAGCAGTTTATCTTCGGGGGAGCAGTACTTC. This sequence encodes CASSLSSGEQYF. The V gene is TRBV12-3 or TRBV12-4, the J gene TRBJ2-7, with D possibly matching TRBD2 (5 bases). V lost 2 bases and J 7 bases, leaving 9 bases between the germline ends. The CDR3 spans 12 residues.

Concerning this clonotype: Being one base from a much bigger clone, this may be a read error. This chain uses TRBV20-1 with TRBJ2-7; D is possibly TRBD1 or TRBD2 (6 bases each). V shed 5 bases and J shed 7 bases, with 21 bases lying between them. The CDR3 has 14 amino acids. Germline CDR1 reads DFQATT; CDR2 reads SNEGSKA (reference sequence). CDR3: CSAHQIGGPGEQYF. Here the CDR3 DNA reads TGCAGTGCTCACCAAATCGGGGGCCCGGGGGAGCAGTACTTC.

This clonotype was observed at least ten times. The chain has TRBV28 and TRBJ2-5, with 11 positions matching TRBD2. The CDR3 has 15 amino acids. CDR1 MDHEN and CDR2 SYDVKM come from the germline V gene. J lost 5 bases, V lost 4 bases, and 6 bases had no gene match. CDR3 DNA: TGTGCCAGCAGTTCCGGTTTAGCGGGAGGGGAGACCCAGTACTTC. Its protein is CASSSGLAGGETQYF.

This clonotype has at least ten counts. The CDR3 sequence: CASSKTGGAGSYEQYF. Written as DNA, the CDR3 is TGTGCCAGCAGCAAAACGGGGGGAGCGGGTTCCTACGAGCAGTACTTC. This chain joins TRBV7-9 and TRBJ2-7; TRBD2 agrees at 7 bases. There are 16 residues in the CDR3. Germline loops: CDR1 SEHNR, CDR2 FQNEAQ (reference sequence). With 5 bases clipped from V and 1 base from J, the junction kept 11 bases outside the gene matches.

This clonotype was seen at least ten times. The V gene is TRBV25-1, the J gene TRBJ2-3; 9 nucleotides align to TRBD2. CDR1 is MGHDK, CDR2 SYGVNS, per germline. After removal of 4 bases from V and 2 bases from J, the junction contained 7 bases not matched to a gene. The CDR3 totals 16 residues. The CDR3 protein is CASSVQQREATDTQYF. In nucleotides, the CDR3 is TGTGCCAGCAGTGTACAACAGCGGGAGGCCACAGATACGCAGTATTTT.

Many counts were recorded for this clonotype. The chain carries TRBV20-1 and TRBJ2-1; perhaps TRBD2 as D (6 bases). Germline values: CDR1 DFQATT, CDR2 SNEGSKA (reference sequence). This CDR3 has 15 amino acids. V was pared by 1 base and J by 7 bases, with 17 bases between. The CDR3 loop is CSARGLWDWNNEQFF. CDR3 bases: TGCAGTGCTAGAGGCCTATGGGACTGGAATAATGAGCAGTTCTTC.

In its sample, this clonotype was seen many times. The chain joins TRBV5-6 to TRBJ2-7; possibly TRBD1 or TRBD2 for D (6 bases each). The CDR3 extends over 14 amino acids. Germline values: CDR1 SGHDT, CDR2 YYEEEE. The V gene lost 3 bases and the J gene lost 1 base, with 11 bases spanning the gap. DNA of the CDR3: TGTGCCAGCAGCTCGGGCGGGACATCCTACGAGCAGTACTTC. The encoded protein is CASSSGGTSYEQYF.

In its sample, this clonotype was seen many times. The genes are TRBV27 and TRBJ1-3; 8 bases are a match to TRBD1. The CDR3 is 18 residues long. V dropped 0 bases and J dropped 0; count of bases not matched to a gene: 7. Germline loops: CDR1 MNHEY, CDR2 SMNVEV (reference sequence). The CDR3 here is CASSLSGGTGLSGNTIYF. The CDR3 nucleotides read TGTGCCAGCAGTTTATCGGGGGGGACAGGCCTCTCTGGAAACACCATATATTTT.

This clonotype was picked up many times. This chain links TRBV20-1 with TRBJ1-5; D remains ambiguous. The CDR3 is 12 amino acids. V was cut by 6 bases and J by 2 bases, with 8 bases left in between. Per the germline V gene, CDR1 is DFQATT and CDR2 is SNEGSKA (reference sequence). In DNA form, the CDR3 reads TGCAGTGCGGGCCGGCGCAATCAGCCCCAGCATTTT. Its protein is CSAGRRNQPQHF.

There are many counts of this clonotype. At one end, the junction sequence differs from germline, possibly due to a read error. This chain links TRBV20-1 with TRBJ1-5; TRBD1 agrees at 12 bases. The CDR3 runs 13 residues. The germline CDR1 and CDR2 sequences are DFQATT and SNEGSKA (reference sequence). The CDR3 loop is CSARGDRGPLQHF. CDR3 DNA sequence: TGCAGCGCTAGAGGGGACAGGGGGCCCTTGCAGCATTTT.

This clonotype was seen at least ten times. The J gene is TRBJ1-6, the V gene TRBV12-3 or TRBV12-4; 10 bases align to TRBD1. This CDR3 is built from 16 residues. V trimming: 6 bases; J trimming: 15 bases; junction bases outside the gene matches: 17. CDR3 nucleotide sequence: TGTGCCAGCAGCCCCGGAGGACAGGGGGGACTTTCTCTCCTCCACTTT. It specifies CASSPGGQGGLSLLHF.

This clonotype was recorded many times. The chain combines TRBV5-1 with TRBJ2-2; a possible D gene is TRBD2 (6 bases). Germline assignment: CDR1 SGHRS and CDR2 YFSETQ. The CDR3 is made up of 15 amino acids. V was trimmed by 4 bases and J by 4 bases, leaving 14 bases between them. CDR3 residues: CASSPGLVTTGELFF. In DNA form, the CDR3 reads TGCGCCAGCAGCCCGGGACTGGTGACCACCGGGGAGCTGTTTTTT.

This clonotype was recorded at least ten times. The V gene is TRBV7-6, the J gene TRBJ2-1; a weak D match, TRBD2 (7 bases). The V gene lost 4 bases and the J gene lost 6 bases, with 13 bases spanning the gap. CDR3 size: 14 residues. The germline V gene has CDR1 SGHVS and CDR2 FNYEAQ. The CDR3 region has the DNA TGTGCCAGCAGCTCTGGGGGAGGGGGCAATGAGCAGTTCTTC. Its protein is CASSSGGGGNEQFF.